These 18 T cell receptor beta chains were all obtained from the same sample, sequenced in a study of control samples from healthy donors and cancer patients. The assay was immunoSEQ multiplex PCR, and TCRdb's table has in-frame clones only and misses some. The table has 50,000 or so clones, about four fifths seen once. The sequenced material came from blood. The receptors derive from a man between 65 and 85 years old in good health.

This clone was picked up a small number of times. V and J are TRBV3-1 (or the pseudogene TRBV3-2) and TRBJ1-2; D is undetermined. Trimming stripped 2 bases from V and 3 bases from J, with 4 bases between. The CDR3 totals 12 residues. The germline V gene encodes CDR1 LGHDT and CDR2 YNNKEL (reference sequence). The CDR3 loop is CASSQTDYGYTF. DNA of the CDR3: TGTGCCAGCAGCCAAACAGACTATGGCTACACCTTC.

The rearrangement uses TRBV4-1 and TRBJ1-6; D is undetermined. Germline V gene lookup returns CDR1 MGHRA and CDR2 YSYEKL. Trimming took 2 bases from V and 7 from J, leaving 12 bases between them. This CDR3 spans 15 amino acids. CDR3 DNA sequence: TGCGCCAGCAGCCAAATTCATACGGGAAATTCACCCCTCCACTTT. It translates to CASSQIHTGNSPLHF.

J is TRBJ1-1 and V is TRBV19; D remains unclear. The CDR3 runs 12 residues. The germline V gene has CDR1 LNHDA and CDR2 SQIVND (reference sequence). The V end was cut by 6 bases, the J end by 3 bases, with 8 bases between. CDR3 loop: CASSRADTEAFF. CDR3 nucleotides: TGTGCCAGTAGCCGAGCTGACACTGAAGCTTTCTTT.

The chain joins TRBV29-1 to TRBJ2-1; no reliable D call. Germline loops: CDR1 SQVTM, CDR2 ANQGSEA. The germline V and J ends were trimmed by 7 bases and 6 bases, with 16 bases remaining between them. The CDR3 is 13 residues long. The CDR3 spells CSAPTPVGNEQFF. CDR3 coding DNA: TGCAGCGCTCCCACCCCGGTGGGCAATGAGCAGTTCTTC.

The rearrangement uses TRBV30 and TRBJ1-2; 8 nucleotides agree with TRBD1. The CDR3 is made up of 13 amino acids. Unmatched junction bases numbered 6, after V lost 2 bases and J lost 7 bases. Germline V gene sequence: CDR1 GTSNPN, CDR2 SVGIG (reference sequence). In DNA form, the CDR3 reads TGTGCCTGGAGTCCCAGGGGGCGCGCTGGCTACACCTTC. This codes for CAWSPRGRAGYTF.

A word on this clone: Additional DNA sequences in this sample encode the identical CDR3. DNA of the CDR3: TGTGCCAGCAGAGCAGACAGCAATCAGCCCCAGCATTTT. Its protein product is CASRADSNQPQHF. The V and J genes are TRBV2 and TRBJ1-5; D unclear. Trimming pared 6 bases from V and 1 base from J, leaving 7 bases between. Germline CDR1 SNHLY, CDR2 FYNNEI. The CDR3 consists of 13 residues.

V and J are TRBV23-1 and TRBJ1-5; 7 bases are shared with TRBD1. TRBV23-1 is an open reading frame, and its role is uncertain. Trimming took 7 bases from V and 7 from J; bases not matched to a gene: 7. This CDR3 is built from 13 residues. CDR3 residues: CASTQGFYQPQHF. The CDR3 nucleotides are TGCGCCAGCACACAGGGGTTTTACCAGCCCCAGCATTTT.

CDR3 in amino acids: CASSRAGTGESKPQHF. As DNA, the CDR3 is TGTGCCAGCAGCCGGGCCGGGACAGGGGAGTCGAAGCCCCAGCATTTT. The chain couples TRBV5-5 to TRBJ1-5; 10 nucleotides match TRBD1. The CDR3 totals 16 residues. The ends lost 4 bases at V and 8 bases at J; junction bases unmatched: 12. Germline-derived CDR1 and CDR2 are SGHKS and YYEKEE (reference sequence).

The sample holds a few counts of this clone. The V and J genes are TRBV14 and TRBJ1-2, with 9 bases that match TRBD1. This CDR3 spans 13 amino acids. Germline trimming cut 4 bases from V and 6 bases from J; bases unmatched to any gene: 3. Germline CDR1 and CDR2: SGHDN and FVKESK. CDR3 coding DNA: TGTGCCAGCAGCCCTCGACAGGGGGATGGCTACACCTTC. It specifies CASSPRQGDGYTF.

The CDR3 here is CATSRVLTTEAFF. The CDR3 DNA is TGTGCCACGTCGAGGGTACTGACCACTGAAGCTTTCTTT. This chain uses TRBV2 with TRBJ1-1, with unresolved D. Germline CDR1 is SNHLY and CDR2 is FYNNEI. Trimming cost V 10 bases and J 4 bases, with 16 bases left between them. The CDR3 spans 13 residues.

Here the CDR3 DNA reads TGTGCCAGCAGGGGGGGGAGCCGTAGTTTGTCCCTCCACTTT. Protein sequence: CASRGGSRSLSLHF. V and J are TRBV6-5 and TRBJ1-6; D might be TRBD1 (5 bases). There are 14 residues in the CDR3. Trimming stripped 6 bases from V and 14 bases from J, with 20 bases between. Germline CDR1 is MNHEY and CDR2 is SVGAGI.

The V and J genes are TRBV27 and TRBJ1-1; D is possibly TRBD1 (6 bases). CDR3 length: 15 residues. Trimming took off 4 bases at V and 1 base at J, with 13 bases between the two ends. The germline V gene has CDR1 MNHEY and CDR2 SMNVEV (reference sequence). The CDR3 spells CASSYILTGNTEAFF. CDR3 nucleotide sequence: TGTGCCAGCAGTTACATCCTGACAGGGAACACTGAAGCTTTCTTT.

The chain uses TRBV3-1 (or the pseudogene TRBV3-2) and TRBJ2-7; 7 bases agree with TRBD1. V gave up 2 bases and J gave up 9 bases; unmatched junction bases: 10. Germline lookup yields CDR1 LGHDT and CDR2 YNNKEL (reference sequence). CDR3 size: 14 residues. The DNA for the CDR3 is TGTGCCAGCAGCCAACCCTCGACAGGGTCCGTGCAGTACTTC. This sequence encodes CASSQPSTGSVQYF.

The chain is built from TRBV6-6 and TRBJ2-2; TRBD2 matches 11 bases. The ends lost 6 bases at V and 1 base at J; junction bases unmatched: 1. The germline V gene has CDR1 MNHNY and CDR2 SVGAGI (reference sequence). This CDR3 comprises 15 residues. In DNA form, the CDR3 reads TGTGCCAGCAGGCTAGCGGGGGGGAACACCGGGGAGCTGTTTTTT. Amino acid sequence: CASRLAGGNTGELFF.

This chain uses TRBV5-4 with TRBJ2-5; 7 bases map to TRBD2. From germline, CDR1 is SGHNT and CDR2 YYREEE (reference sequence). J lost 5 bases, V lost 2 bases, and 6 bases had no gene match. This CDR3 has 14 residues. CDR3 coding DNA: TGTGCCAGCAGCTTCGGGGGGTTGGTCGAGACCCAGTACTTC. This sequence encodes CASSFGGLVETQYF.

This clone was seen just once. The chain joins TRBV11-2 to TRBJ2-1, with 14 nucleotides matching TRBD2. The V segment lost 4 bases and the J segment 5 bases; nucleotides outside the gene matches: 10. The germline V gene has CDR1 SGHAT and CDR2 FQNNGV. This CDR3 region has 18 residues. CDR3 nucleotide sequence: TGTGCCAGCAGCTCCACCGGGACTAGCGGGAGAGCCCACAATGAGCAGTTCTTC. Translation: CASSSTGTSGRAHNEQFF.

This clone was observed a few times. The chain employs TRBV28 and TRBJ1-1, with 7 bases aligning to TRBD1. This CDR3 region has 14 residues. V shed 6 bases and J 2 bases; nucleotides not matched to a gene: 6. The V gene's germline CDR1 is MDHEN and CDR2 SYDVKM. CDR3 coding DNA: TGTGCCAGCAGAGGTGGGACAGCCAACACTGAAGCTTTCTTT. It specifies CASRGGTANTEAFF. Based on the CDR3 plus reference TRBV28 and TRBJ1-1, the full variable domain is DVKVTQSSRYLVKRTGEKVFLECVQDMDHENMFWYRQDPGLGLRLIYFSYDVKMKEKGDIPEGYSVSREKKERFSLILESASTNQTSMYLCASRGGTANTEAFFGQGTRLTVV.

On this clone: The sample has other DNA sequences that encode this CDR3 too. V is TRBV20-1 and J is TRBJ2-2; no firm D call. The CDR3 covers 14 residues. The ends were cut back, 3 bases at V and 0 bases at J, with 8 bases in the middle. Germline lookup yields CDR1 DFQATT and CDR2 SNEGSKA (reference sequence). In DNA, the CDR3 is TGCAGTGCTAGTAGTAGATCGAACACCGGGGAGCTGTTTTTT. Amino acids: CSASSRSNTGELFF.